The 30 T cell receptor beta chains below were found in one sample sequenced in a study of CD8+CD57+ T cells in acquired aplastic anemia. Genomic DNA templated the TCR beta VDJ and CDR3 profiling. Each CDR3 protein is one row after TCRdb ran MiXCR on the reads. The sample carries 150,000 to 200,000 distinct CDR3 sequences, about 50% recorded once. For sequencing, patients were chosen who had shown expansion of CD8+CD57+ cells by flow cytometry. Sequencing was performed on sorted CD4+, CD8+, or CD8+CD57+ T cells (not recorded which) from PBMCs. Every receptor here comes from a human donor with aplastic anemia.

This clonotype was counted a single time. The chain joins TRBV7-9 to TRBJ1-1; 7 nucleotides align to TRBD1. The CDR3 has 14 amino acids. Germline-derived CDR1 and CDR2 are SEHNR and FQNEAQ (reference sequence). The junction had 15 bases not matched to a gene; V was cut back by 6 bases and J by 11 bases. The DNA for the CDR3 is TGTGCCAGCAGTTATGACAGGGTACAACCCAAGGCTTTCTTT. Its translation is CASSYDRVQPKAFF.

The CDR3 region is CASNSKREGPGELFF. In nucleotides, the CDR3 is TGTGCCAGCAATTCGAAGCGGGAGGGCCCCGGGGAGCTGTTTTTT. The chain employs TRBV6-5 and TRBJ2-2, with TRBD2 identical over 10 bases. V lost 7 bases, J lost 6 bases, and 8 bases stayed unmatched. In germline, CDR1 is MNHEY, CDR2 SVGAGI. The CDR3 length is 15 residues.

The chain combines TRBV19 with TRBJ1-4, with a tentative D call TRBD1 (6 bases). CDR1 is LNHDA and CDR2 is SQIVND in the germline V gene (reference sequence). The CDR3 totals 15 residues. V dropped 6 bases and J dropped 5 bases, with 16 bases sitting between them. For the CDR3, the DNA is TGTGCCAGTAGACAACCGGGGCAGGGGAATGAAAAACTGTTTTTT. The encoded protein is CASRQPGQGNEKLFF. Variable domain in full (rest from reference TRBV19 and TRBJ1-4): DGGITQSPKYLFRKEGQNVTLSCEQNLNHDAMYWYRQDPGQGLRLIYYSQIVNDFQKGDIAEGYSVSREKKESFPLTVTSAQKNPTAFYLCASRQPGQGNEKLFFGSGTQLSVL.

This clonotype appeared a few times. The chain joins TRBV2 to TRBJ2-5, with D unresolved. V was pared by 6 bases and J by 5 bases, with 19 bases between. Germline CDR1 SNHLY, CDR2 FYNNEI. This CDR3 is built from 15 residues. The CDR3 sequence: CASSPPLTGPETQYF. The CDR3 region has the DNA TGTGCCAGCAGCCCGCCTCTCACCGGGCCGGAGACCCAGTACTTC.

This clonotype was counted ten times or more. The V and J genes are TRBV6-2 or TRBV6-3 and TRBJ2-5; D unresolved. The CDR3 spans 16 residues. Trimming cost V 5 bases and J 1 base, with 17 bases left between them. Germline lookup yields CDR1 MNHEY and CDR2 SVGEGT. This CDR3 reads CASSQPLRTSQETQYF. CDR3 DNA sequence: TGTGCCAGCAGTCAACCCCTGAGGACCTCCCAAGAGACCCAGTACTTC.

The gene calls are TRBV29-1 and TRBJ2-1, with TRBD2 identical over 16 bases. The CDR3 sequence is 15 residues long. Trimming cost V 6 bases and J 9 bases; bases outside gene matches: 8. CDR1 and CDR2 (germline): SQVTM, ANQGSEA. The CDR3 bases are TGCAGCGTCCCCGGGACTAGCGGGAGGGCCACTGAGCAGTTCTTC. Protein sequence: CSVPGTSGRATEQFF.

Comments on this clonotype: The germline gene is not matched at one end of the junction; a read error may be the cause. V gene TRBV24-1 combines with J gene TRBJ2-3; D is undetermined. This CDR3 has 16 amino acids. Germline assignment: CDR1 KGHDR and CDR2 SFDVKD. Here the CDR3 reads CATIDSGRYGTDTQYF. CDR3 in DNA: TGTGCCACCATTGATTCTGGACGGTACGGCACAGATACGCAGTATTTT.

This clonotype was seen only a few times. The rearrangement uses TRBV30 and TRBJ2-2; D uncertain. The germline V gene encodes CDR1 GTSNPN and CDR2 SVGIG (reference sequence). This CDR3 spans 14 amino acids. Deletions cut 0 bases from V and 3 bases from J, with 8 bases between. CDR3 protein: CAWSVELYTGELFF. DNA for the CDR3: TGTGCCTGGAGTGTCGAGCTTTACACCGGGGAGCTGTTTTTT.

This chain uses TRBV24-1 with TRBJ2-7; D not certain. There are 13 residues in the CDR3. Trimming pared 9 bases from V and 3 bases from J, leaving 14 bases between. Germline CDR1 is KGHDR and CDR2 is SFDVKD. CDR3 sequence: CATSDGPLYEQYF. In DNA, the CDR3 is TGTGCCACCTCGGACGGACCTCTCTACGAGCAGTACTTC.

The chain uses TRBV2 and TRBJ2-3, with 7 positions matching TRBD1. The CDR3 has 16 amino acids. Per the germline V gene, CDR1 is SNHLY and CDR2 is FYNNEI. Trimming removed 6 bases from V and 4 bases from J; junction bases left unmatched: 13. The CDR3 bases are TGTGCCAGCAGGGACTTGGACAGGTTACAAGCAGATACGCAGTATTTT. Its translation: CASRDLDRLQADTQYF.

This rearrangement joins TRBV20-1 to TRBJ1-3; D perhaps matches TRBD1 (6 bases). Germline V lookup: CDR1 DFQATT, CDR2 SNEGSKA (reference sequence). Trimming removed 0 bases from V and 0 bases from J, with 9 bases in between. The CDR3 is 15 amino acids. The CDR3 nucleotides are TGCAGTGCTAGAGAGGGGACAAACTCTGGAAACACCATATATTTT. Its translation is CSAREGTNSGNTIYF.

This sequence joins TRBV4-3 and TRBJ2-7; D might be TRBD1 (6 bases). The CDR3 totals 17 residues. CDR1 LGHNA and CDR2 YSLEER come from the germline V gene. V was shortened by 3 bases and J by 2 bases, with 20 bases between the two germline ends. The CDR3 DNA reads TGCGCCAGCAGCCACCTTACTGGGACAAACCCAGCCTACGAGCAGTACTTC. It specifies CASSHLTGTNPAYEQYF.

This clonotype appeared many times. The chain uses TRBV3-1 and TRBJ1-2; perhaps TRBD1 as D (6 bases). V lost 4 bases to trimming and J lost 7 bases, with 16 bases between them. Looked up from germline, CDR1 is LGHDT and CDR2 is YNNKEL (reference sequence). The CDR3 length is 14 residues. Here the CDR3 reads CASSPAGVGFGYTF. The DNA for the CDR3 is TGTGCCAGCAGCCCGGCAGGGGTAGGGTTTGGCTACACCTTC.

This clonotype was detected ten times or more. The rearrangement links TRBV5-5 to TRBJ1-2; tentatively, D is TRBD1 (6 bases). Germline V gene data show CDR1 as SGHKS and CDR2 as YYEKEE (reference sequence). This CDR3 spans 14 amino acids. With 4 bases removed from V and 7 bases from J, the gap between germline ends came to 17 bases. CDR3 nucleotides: TGTGCCAGCAGCCTACAACAGGGCCCAGGTGGCTACACCTTC. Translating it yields CASSLQQGPGGYTF.

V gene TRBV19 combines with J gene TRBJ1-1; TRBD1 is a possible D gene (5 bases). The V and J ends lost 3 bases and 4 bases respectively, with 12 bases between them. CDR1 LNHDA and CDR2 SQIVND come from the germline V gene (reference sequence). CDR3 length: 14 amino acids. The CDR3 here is CASSIREGITEAFF. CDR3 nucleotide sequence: TGTGCCAGTAGTATCAGGGAGGGAATCACTGAAGCTTTCTTT.

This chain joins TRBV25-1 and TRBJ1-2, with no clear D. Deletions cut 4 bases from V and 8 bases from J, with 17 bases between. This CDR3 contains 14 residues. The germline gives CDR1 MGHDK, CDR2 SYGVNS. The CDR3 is CASSGSLIGEGYTF. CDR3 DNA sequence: TGTGCCAGCAGTGGGTCTCTGATCGGCGAAGGCTACACCTTC.

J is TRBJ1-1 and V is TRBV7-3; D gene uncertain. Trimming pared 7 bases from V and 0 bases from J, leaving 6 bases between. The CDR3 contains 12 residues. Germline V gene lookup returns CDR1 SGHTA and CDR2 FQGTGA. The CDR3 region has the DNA TGTGCCAGCACCAAGATGAACACTGAAGCTTTCTTT. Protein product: CASTKMNTEAFF.

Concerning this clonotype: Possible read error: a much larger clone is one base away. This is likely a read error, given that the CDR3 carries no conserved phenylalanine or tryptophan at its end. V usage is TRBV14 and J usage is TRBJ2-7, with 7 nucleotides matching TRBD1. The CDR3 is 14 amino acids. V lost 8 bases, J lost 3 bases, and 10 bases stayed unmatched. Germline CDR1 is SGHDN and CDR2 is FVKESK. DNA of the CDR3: TGTGCCAGCTCCCCTCCGGGACAGATCTACGAGCAGTACCTC. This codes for CASSPPGQIYEQYL.

The CDR3 DNA reads TGCAGTGCTTCCTCGCCTCCGGCTTTCTTT. Its translation: CSASSPPAFF. The V gene is TRBV20-1, the J gene TRBJ1-1; D not certain. Germline V lookup: CDR1 DFQATT, CDR2 SNEGSKA (reference sequence). The V gene lost 5 bases and the J gene lost 11 bases, with 12 bases spanning the gap. CDR3 length equals 10 residues.

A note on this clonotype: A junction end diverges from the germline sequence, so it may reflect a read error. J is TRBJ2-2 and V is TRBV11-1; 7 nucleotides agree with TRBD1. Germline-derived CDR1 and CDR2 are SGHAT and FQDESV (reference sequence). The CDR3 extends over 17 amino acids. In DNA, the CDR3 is TGTGCCAGCACCCTTGGTGGAAACAGGGGAGTATCCGGGGACCTGTTTTTT. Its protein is CASTLGGNRGVSGDLFF.

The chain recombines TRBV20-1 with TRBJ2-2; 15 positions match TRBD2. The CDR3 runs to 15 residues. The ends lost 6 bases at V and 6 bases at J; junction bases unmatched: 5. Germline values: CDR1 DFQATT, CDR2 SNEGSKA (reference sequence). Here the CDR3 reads CSARTSGGAAGELFF. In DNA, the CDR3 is TGCAGTGCACGGACTAGCGGGGGGGCTGCCGGGGAGCTGTTTTTT.

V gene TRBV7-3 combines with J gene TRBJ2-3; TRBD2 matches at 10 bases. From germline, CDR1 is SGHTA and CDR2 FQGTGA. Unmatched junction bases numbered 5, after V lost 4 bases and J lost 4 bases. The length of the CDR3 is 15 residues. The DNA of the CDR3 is TGTGCCAGCAGCTATACTAGCGGGAACGCAGATACGCAGTATTTT. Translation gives CASSYTSGNADTQYF.

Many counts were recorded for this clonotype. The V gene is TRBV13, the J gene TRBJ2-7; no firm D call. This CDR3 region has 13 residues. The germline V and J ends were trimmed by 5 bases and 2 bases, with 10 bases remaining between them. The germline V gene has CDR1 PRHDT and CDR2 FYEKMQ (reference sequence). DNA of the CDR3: TGTGCCAGCAGCCCAACAAGAGCCTACGAGCAGTACTTC. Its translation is CASSPTRAYEQYF.

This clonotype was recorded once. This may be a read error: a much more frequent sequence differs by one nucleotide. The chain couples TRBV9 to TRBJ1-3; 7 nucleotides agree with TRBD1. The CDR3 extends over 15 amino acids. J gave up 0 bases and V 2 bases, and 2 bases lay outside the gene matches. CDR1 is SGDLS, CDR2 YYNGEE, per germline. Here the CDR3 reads CASSVGQLSGNTIYF. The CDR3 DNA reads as TGTGCCAGCAGCGTGGGACAGCTCTCTGGAAACACCATATATTTT.

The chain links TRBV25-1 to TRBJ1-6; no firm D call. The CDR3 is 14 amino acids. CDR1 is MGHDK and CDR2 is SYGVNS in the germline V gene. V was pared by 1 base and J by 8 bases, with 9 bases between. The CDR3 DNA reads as TGTGCCAGCAGTGAATTAAACAGCTATTCACCCCTCCACTTT. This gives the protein CASSELNSYSPLHF.

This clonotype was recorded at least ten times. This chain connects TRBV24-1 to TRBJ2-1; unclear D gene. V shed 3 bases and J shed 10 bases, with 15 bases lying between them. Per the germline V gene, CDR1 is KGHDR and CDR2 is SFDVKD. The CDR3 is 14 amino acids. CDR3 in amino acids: CATSDPDMRGEQFF. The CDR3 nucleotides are TGTGCCACCAGTGATCCTGACATGCGCGGCGAGCAGTTCTTC.

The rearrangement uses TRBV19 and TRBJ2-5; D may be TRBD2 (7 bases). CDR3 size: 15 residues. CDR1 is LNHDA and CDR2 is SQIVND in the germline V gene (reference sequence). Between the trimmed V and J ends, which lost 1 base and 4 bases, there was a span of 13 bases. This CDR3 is CASSIVGEGGETQYF. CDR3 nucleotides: TGTGCCAGTAGTATAGTAGGGGAGGGGGGAGAGACCCAGTACTTC. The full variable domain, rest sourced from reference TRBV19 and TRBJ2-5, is DGGITQSPKYLFRKEGQNVTLSCEQNLNHDAMYWYRQDPGQGLRLIYYSQIVNDFQKGDIAEGYSVSREKKESFPLTVTSAQKNPTAFYLCASSIVGEGGETQYFGPGTRLLVL.

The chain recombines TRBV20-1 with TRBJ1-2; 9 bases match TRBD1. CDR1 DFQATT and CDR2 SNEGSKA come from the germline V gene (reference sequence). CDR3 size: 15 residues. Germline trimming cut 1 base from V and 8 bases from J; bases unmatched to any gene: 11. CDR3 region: CSARGLGQGRGGYTF. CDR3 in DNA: TGCAGTGCTAGAGGTCTGGGACAGGGACGGGGCGGCTACACCTTC.

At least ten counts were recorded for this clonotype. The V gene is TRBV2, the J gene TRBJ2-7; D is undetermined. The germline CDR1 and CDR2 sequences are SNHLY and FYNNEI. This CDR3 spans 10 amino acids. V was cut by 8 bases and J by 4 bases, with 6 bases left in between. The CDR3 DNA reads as TGTGCCAGCGGAACTTACGAGCAGTACTTC. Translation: CASGTYEQYF.

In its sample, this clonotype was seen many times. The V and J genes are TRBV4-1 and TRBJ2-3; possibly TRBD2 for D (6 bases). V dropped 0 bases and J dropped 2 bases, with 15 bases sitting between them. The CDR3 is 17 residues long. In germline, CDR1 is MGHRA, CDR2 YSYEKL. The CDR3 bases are TGCGCCAGCAGCCAAGATACTCCTAGCGACTACACAGATACGCAGTATTTT. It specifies CASSQDTPSDYTDTQYF.